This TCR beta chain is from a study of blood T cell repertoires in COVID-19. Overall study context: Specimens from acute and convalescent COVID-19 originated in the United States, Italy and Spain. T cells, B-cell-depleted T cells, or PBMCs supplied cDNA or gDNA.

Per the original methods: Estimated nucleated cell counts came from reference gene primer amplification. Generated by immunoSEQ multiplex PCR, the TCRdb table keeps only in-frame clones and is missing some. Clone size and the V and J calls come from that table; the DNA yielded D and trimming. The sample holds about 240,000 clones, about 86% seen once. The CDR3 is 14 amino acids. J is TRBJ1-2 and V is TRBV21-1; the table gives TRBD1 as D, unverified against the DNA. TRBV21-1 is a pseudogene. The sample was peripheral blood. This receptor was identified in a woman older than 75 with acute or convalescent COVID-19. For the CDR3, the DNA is TGTGCCAGCAGCAGGGGAACAGGGGTACATGGCTACACCTTC. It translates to CASSRGTGVHGYTF.